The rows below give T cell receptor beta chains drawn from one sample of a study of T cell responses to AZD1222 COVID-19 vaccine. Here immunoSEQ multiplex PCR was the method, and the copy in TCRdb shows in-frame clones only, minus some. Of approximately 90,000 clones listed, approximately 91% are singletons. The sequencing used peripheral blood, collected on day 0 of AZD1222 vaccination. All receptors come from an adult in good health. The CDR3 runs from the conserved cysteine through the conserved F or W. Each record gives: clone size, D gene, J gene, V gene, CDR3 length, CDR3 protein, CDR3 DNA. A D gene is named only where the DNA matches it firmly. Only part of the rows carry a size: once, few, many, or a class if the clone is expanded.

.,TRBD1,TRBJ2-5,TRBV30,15,CAWSVQTGGHETQYF,TGTGCCTGGAGTGTACAAACAGGGGGTCATGAGACCCAGTACTTC
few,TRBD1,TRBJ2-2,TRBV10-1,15,CASNLGTGGTGELFF,TGCGCCAGCAACCTGGGGACAGGTGGAACCGGGGAGCTGTTTTTT
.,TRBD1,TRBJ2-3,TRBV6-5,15,CASNGGRGLTDTQYF,TGTGCCAGCAACGGGGGCAGGGGGCTCACAGATACGCAGTATTTT
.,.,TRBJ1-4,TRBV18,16,CASSYSTRAINEKLFF,TGTGCCAGCTCATACTCCACGAGGGCGATAAATGAAAAACTGTTTTTT
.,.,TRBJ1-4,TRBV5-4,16,CASSFGGRQENEKLFF,TGTGCCAGCAGCTTTGGTGGGCGACAGGAAAATGAAAAACTGTTTTTT
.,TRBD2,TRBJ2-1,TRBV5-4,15,CASSRGLAGGPEQFF,TGTGCCAGCAGCAGGGGACTAGCGGGGGGGCCGGAGCAGTTCTTC
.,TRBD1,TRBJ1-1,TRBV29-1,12,CSVDQGGTEAFF,TGCAGCGTTGATCAGGGGGGCACTGAAGCTTTCTTT
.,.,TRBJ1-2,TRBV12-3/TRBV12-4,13,CASSLRVHYGYTF,TGTGCCAGCAGTTTAAGGGTTCACTATGGCTACACCTTC
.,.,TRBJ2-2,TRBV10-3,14,CAISGRLSTGELFF,TGTGCCATCAGTGGGCGCCTATCCACCGGGGAGCTGTTTTTT
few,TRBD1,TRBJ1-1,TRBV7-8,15,CASSLVLSGGTEAFF,TGTGCCAGCAGCTTAGTGCTCTCAGGGGGTACTGAAGCTTTCTTT
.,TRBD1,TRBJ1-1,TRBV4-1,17,CASSQVFSKRGLTEAFF,TGCGCCAGCAGCCAGGTTTTCAGCAAGAGGGGGCTCACTGAAGCTTTCTTT
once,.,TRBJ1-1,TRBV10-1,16,CASSERLRGGITEAFF,TGCGCCAGCAGTGAAAGATTGAGGGGAGGGATCACTGAAGCTTTCTTT
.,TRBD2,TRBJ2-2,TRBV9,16,CASSPSGRVTTGELFF,TGTGCCAGCAGCCCCTCAGGGAGGGTAACTACCGGGGAGCTGTTTTTT
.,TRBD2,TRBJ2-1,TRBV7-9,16,CASSLSLAGSYNEQFF,TGTGCCAGCAGCTTATCTCTAGCGGGCTCCTACAATGAGCAGTTCTTC
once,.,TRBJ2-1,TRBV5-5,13,CASSHRYYNEQFF,TGTGCCAGCAGCCACAGGTACTACAATGAGCAGTTCTTC
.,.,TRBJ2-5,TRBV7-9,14,CASRKGAVQETQYF,TGTGCCAGCAGGAAAGGGGCAGTACAAGAGACCCAGTACTTC
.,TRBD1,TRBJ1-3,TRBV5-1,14,CASSEQGGGNTIYF,TGCGCCAGCAGCGAACAGGGGGGTGGAAACACCATATATTTT
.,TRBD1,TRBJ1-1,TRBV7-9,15,CASTQRGSGGTEAFF,TGTGCCAGCACCCAAAGGGGATCAGGGGGCACTGAAGCTTTCTTT
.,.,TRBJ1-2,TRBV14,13,CASSHGPTYGYTF,TGTGCCAGCAGCCACGGACCTACTTATGGCTACACCTTC
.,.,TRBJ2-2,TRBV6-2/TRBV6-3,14,CASSWGTDTGELFF,TGTGCCAGCAGTTGGGGGACCGACACCGGGGAGCTGTTTTTT
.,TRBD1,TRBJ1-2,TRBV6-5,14,CASSYGGQPYGYTF,TGTGCCAGCAGTTATGGGGGACAGCCTTATGGCTACACCTTC